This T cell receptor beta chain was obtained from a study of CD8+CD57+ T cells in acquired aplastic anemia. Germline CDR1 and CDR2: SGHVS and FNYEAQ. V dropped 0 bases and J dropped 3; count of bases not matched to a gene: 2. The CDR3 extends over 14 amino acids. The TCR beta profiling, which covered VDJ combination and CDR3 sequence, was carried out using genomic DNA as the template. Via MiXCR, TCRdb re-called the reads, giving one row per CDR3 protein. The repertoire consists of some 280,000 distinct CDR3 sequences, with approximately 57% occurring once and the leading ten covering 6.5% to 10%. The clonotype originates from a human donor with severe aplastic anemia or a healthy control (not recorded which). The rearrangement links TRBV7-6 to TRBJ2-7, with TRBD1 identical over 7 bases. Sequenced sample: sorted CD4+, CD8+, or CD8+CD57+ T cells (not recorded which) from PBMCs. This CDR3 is CASSLATGVYEQYF. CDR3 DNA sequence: TGTGCCAGCAGCTTAGCTACAGGGGTCTACGAGCAGTACTTC.